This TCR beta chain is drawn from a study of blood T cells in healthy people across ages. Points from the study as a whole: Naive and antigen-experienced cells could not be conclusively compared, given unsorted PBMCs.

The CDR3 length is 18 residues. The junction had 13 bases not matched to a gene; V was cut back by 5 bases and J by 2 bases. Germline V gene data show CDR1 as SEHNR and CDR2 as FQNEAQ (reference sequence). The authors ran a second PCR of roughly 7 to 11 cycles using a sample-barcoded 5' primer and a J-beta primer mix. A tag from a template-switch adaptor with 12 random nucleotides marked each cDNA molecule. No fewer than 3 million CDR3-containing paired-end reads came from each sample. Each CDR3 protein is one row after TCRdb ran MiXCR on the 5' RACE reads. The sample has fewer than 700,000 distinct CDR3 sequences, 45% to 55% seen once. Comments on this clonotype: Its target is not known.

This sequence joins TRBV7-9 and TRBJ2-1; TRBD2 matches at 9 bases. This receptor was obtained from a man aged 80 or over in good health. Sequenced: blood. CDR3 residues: CASSLDSFLAGPYNEQFF. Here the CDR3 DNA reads TGTGCCAGCAGCCTCGACTCTTTTCTAGCGGGGCCCTACAATGAGCAGTTCTTC.